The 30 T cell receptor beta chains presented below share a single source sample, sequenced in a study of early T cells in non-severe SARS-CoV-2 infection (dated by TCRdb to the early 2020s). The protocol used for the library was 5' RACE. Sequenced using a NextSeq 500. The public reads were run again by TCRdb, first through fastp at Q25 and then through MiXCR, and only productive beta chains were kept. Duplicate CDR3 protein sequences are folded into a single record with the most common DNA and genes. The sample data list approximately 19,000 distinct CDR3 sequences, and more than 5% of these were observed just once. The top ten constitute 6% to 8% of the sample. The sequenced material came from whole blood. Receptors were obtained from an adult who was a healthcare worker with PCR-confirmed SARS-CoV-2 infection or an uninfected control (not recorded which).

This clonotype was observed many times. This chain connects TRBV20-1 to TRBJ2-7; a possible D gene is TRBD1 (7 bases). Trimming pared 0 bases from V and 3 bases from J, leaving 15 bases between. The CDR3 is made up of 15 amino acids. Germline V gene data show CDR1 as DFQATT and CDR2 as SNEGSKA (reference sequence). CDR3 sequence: CSARDVPGGNYEQYF. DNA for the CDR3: TGCAGTGCTAGAGATGTTCCAGGGGGGAACTACGAGCAGTACTTC.

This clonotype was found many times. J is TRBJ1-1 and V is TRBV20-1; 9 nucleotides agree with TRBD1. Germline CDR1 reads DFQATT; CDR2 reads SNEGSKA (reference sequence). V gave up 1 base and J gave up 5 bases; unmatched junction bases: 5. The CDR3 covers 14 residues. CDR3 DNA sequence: TGCAGTGCTAGAGTTGGACAGGGGAGTACTGAAGCTTTCTTT. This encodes CSARVGQGSTEAFF.

CDR3 DNA: TGTGCCAGCACCTTTTTCTGGCGGGAGGAGACCAAAAACATTCAGTACTTC. Its protein product is CASTFFWREETKNIQYF. V gene TRBV12-3 or TRBV12-4 combines with J gene TRBJ2-4; 8 bases agree with TRBD2. This CDR3 spans 17 amino acids. V lost 7 bases to trimming and J lost 2 bases; unmatched junction nucleotides: 13.

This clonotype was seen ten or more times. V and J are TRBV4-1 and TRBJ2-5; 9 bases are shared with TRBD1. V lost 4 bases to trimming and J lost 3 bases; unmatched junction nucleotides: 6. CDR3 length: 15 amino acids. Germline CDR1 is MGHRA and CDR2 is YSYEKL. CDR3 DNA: TGCGCCAGCAGCCGAGTGAGACAGGGGGAAGAGACCCAGTACTTC. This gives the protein CASSRVRQGEETQYF.

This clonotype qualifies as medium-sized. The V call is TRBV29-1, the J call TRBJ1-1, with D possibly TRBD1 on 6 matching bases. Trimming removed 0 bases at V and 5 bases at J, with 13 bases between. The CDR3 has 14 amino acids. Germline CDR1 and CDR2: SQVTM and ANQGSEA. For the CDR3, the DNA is TGCAGCGTTGAAGAAAGCGGAGGGGGAACTGAAGCTTTCTTT. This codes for CSVEESGGGTEAFF.

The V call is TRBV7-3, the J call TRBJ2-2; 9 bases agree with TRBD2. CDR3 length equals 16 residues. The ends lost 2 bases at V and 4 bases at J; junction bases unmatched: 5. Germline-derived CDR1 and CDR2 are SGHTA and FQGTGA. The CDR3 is CASSLGSGRPTGELFF. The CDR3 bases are TGTGCCAGCAGCTTAGGTAGCGGGAGACCCACCGGGGAGCTGTTTTTT. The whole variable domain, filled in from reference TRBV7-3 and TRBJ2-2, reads GAGVSQTPSNKVTEKGKYVELRCDPISGHTALYWYRQSLGQGPEFLIYFQGTGAADDSGLPNDRFFAVRPEGSVSTLKIQRTERGDSAVYLCASSLGSGRPTGELFFGEGSRLTVL.

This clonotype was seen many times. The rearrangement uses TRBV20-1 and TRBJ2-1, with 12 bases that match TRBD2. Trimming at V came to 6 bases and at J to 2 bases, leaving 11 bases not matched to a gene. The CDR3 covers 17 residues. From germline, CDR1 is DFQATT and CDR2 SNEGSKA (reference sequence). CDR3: CSAQIRGLAGPYNEQFF. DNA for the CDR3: TGCAGTGCCCAGATTAGAGGACTAGCGGGACCCTACAATGAGCAGTTCTTC.

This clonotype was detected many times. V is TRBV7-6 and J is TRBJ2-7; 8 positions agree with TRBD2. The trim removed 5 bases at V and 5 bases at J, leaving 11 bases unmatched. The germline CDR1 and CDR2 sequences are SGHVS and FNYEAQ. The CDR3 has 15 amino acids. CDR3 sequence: CASSPTGGSDNEQYF. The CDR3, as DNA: TGTGCCAGCAGCCCCACGGGGGGGAGTGATAACGAGCAGTACTTC.

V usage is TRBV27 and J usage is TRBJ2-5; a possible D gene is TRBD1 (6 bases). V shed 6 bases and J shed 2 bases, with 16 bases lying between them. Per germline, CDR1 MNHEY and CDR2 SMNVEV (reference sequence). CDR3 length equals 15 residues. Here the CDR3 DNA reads TGTGCCAGCAGCACAATACAGGGAAGGCAAGAGACCCAGTACTTC. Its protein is CASSTIQGRQETQYF.

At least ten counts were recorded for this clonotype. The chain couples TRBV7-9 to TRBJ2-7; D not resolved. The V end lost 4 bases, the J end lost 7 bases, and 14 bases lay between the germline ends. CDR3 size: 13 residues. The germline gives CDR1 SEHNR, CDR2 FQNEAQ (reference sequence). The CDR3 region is CASSWVGLGEQYF. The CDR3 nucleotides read TGTGCCAGCAGCTGGGTAGGGCTCGGGGAGCAGTACTTC. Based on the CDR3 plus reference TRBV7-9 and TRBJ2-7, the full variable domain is DTGVSQNPRHKITKRGQNVTFRCDPISEHNRLYWYRQTLGQGPEFLTYFQNEAQLEKSRLLSDRFSAERPKGSFSTLEIQRTEQGDSAMYLCASSWVGLGEQYFGPGTRLTVT.

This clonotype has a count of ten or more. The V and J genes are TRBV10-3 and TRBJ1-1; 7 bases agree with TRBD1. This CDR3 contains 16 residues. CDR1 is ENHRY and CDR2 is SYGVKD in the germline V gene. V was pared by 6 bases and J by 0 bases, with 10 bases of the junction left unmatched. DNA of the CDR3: TGTGCCATCAGGGGAGGGACAGTGAGCATGAACACTGAAGCTTTCTTT. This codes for CAIRGGTVSMNTEAFF.

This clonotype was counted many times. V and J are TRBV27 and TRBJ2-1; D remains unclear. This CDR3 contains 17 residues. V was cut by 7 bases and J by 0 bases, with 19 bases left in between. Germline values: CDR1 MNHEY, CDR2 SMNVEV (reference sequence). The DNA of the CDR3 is TGTGCCAGCACGACAACTCATTCTTCAAGCTCCTACAATGAGCAGTTCTTC. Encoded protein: CASTTTHSSSSYNEQFF.

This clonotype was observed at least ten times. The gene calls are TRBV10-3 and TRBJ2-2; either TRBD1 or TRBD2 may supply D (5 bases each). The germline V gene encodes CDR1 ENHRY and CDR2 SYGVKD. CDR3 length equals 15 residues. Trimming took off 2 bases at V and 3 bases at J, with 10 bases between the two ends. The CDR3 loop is CAISEIEGHTGELFF. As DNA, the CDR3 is TGTGCCATCAGTGAGATCGAGGGACACACCGGGGAGCTGTTTTTT.

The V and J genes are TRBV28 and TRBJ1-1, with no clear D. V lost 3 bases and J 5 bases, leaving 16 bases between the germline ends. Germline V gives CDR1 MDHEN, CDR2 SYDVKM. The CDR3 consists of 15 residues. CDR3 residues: CASSFTVEVGTEAFF. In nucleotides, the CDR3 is TGTGCCAGCAGTTTTACGGTCGAGGTTGGGACTGAAGCTTTCTTT.

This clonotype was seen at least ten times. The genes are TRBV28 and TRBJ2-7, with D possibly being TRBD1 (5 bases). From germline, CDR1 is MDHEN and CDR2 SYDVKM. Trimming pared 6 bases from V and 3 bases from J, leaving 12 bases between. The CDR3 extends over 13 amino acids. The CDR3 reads CASSDSKDYEQYF. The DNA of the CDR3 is TGTGCCAGCAGCGACAGCAAAGACTACGAGCAGTACTTC.

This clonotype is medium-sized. The CDR3 nucleotides read TGCAGTGCCCTCCGGGCAGGGGGACAAGAGCAGTACTTC. This gives the protein CSALRAGGQEQYF. The gene calls are TRBV20-1 and TRBJ2-7; 7 bases match TRBD1. The CDR3 loop spans 13 amino acids. Germline V gene lookup returns CDR1 DFQATT and CDR2 SNEGSKA (reference sequence). With 6 bases clipped from V and 7 bases from J, the junction kept 12 bases outside the gene matches.

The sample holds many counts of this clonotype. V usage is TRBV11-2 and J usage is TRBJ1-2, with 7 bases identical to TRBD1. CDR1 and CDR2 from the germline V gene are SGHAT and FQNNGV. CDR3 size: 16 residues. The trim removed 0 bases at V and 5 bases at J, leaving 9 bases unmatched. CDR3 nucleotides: TGTGCCAGCAGCTTAGATCAAGGGGGCTCACGATATGGCTACACCTTC. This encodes CASSLDQGGSRYGYTF. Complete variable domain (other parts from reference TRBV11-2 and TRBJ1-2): EAGVAQSPRYKIIEKRQSVAFWCNPISGHATLYWYQQILGQGPKLLIQFQNNGVVDDSQLPKDRFSAERLKGVDSTLKIQPAKLEDSAVYLCASSLDQGGSRYGYTFGSGTRLTVV.

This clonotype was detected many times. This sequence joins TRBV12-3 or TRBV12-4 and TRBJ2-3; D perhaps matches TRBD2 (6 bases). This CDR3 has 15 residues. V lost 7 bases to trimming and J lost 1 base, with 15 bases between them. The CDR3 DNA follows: TGTGCCAGCAATCGGCGGGATCGGGGCACAGATACGCAGTATTTT. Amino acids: CASNRRDRGTDTQYF.

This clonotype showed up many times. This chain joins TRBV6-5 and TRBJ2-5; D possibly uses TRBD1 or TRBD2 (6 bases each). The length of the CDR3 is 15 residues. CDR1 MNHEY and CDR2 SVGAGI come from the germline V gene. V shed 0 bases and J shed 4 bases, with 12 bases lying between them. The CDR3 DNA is TGTGCCAGCAGTTACTCAGTGGAGGGGGGAGAGACCCAGTACTTC. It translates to CASSYSVEGGETQYF.

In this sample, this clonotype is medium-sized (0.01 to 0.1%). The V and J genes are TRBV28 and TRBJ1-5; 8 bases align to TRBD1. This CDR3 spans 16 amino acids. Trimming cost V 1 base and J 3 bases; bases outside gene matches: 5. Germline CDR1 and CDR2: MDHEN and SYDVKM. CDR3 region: CASSLSGGAPNQPQHF. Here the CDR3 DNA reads TGTGCCAGCAGTTTATCAGGGGGCGCCCCCAATCAGCCCCAGCATTTT.

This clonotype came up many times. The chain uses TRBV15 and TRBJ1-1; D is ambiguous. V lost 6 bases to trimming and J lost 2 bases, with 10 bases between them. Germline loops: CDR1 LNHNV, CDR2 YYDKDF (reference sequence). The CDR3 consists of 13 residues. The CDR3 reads CATSLGKNTEAFF. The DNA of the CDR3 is TGTGCCACCAGTTTAGGTAAAAACACTGAAGCTTTCTTT.

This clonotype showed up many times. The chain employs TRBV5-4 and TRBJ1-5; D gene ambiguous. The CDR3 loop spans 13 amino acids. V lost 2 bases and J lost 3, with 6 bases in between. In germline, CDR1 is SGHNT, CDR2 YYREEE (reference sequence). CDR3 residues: CASSFGDNQPQHF. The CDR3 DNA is TGTGCCAGCAGCTTCGGGGACAATCAGCCCCAGCATTTT.

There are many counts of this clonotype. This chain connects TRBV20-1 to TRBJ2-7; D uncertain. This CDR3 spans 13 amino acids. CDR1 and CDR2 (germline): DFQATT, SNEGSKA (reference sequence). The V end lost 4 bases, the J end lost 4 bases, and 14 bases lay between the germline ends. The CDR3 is CSANPRQVYEQYF. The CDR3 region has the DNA TGCAGTGCTAATCCCCGGCAGGTGTACGAGCAGTACTTC.

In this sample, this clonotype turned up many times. This chain's CDR3 is CASSYGGNTGELFF. Here the CDR3 DNA reads TGTGCCAGCAGTTACGGAGGGAACACCGGGGAGCTGTTTTTT. The chain couples TRBV6-5 to TRBJ2-2, with D tentatively TRBD2 (5 bases). This CDR3 has 14 amino acids. Germline V gene sequence: CDR1 MNHEY, CDR2 SVGAGI. V was pared by 2 bases and J by 1 base, with 5 bases between.

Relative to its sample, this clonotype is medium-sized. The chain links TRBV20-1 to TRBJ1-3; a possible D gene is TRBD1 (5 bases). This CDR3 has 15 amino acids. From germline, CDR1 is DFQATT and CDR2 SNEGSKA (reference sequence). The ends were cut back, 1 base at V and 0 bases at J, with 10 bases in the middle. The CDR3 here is CSARAAQGSGNTIYF. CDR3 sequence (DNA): TGCAGTGCTAGAGCCGCCCAGGGCTCTGGAAACACCATATATTTT.

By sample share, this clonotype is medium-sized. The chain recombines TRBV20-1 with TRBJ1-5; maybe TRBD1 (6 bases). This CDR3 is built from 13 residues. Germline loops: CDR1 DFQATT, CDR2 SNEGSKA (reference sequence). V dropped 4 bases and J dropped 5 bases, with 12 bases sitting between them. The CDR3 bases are TGCAGTGCTATGGACAGTTTTGATCAGCCCCAGCATTTT. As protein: CSAMDSFDQPQHF.

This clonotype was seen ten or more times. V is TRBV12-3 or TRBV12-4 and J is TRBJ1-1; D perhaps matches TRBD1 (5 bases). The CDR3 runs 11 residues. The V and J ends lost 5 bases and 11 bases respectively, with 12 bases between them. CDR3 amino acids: CASSQGMWAFF. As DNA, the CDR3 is TGTGCCAGCAGTCAGGGCATGTGGGCTTTCTTT.

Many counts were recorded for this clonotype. In nucleotides, the CDR3 is TGTGCCAGCAGCCGTCTAGCGGGAGTCGCCTACGAGCAGTACTTC. It codes for CASSRLAGVAYEQYF. The chain couples TRBV28 to TRBJ2-7; 10 nucleotides match TRBD2. The V gene's germline CDR1 is MDHEN and CDR2 SYDVKM. Losses at the gene ends were 6 bases for V and 2 bases for J; bases not matched to a gene: 7. The CDR3 sequence is 15 residues long.

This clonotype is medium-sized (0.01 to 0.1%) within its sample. The CDR3 nucleotides are TGTGCCAGCAGCCAAGCGACTAGCGGTTCCTACGAGCAGTACTTC. Residues: CASSQATSGSYEQYF. The chain couples TRBV4-2 to TRBJ2-7; the match to TRBD2 covers 9 bases. J gave up 1 base and V 1 base, and 2 bases lay outside the gene matches. Germline values: CDR1 LGHNA, CDR2 YNFKEQ. This CDR3 is 15 amino acids long.

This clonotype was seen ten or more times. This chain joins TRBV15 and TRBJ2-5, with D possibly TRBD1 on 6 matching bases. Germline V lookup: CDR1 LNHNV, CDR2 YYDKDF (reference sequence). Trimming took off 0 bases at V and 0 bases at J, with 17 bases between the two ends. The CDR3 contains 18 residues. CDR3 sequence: CATSRDELGTPYQETQYF. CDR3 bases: TGTGCCACCAGCAGAGATGAGCTTGGGACACCGTACCAAGAGACCCAGTACTTC.